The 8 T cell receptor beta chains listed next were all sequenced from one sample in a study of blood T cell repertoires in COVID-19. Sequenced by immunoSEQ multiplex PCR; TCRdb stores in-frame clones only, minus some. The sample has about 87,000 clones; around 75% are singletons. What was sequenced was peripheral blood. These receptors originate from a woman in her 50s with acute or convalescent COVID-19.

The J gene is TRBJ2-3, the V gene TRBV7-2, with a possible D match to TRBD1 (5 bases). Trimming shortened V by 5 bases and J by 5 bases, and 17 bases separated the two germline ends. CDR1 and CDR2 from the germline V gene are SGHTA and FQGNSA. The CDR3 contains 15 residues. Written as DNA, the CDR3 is TGTGCCAGCAGCCTCCCGGGCCAGGGTGGAGATACGCAGTATTTT. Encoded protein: CASSLPGQGGDTQYF.

CDR3 region: CASSLSPTSPLHF. The CDR3 DNA sequence: TGTGCCAGCAGCTTATCCCCTACCTCACCCCTCCACTTT. V usage is TRBV7-2 and J usage is TRBJ1-6; D ambiguous. Per germline, CDR1 SGHTA and CDR2 FQGNSA. The CDR3 has 13 residues. Deletions cut 2 bases from V and 10 bases from J, with 9 bases between.

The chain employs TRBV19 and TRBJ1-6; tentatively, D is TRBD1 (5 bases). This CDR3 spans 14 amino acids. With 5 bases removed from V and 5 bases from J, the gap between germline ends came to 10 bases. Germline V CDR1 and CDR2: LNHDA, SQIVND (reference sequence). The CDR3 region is CASSWGRNNSPLHF. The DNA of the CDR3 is TGTGCCAGTAGTTGGGGCAGGAATAATTCACCCCTCCACTTT. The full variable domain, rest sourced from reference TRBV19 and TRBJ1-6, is DGGITQSPKYLFRKEGQNVTLSCEQNLNHDAMYWYRQDPGQGLRLIYYSQIVNDFQKGDIAEGYSVSREKKESFPLTVTSAQKNPTAFYLCASSWGRNNSPLHFGNGTRLTVT.

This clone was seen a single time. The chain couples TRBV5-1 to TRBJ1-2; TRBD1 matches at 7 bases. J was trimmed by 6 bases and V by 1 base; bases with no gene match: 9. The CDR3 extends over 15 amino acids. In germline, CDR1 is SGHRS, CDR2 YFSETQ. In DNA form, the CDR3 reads TGCGCCAGCAGCTTGACAGGGGAGAATCTCCATGGCTACACCTTC. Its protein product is CASSLTGENLHGYTF. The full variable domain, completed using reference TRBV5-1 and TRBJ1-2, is KAGVTQTPRYLIKTRGQQVTLSCSPISGHRSVSWYQQTPGQGLQFLFEYFSETQRNKGNFPGRFSGRQFSNSRSEMNVSTLELGDSALYLCASSLTGENLHGYTFGSGTRLTVV.

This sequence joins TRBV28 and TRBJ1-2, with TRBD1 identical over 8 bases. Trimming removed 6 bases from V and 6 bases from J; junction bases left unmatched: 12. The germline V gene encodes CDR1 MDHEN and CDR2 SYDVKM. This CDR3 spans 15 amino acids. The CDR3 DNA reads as TGTGCCAGCAGACCCGGACAGGGAATATCGGATGGCTACACCTTC. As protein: CASRPGQGISDGYTF.

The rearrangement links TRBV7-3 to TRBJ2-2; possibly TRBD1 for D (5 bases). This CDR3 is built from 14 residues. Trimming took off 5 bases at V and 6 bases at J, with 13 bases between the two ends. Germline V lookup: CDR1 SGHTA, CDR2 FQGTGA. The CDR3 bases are TGTGCCAGCAGCCGTTCAGGGATGGCCGGGGAGCTGTTTTTT. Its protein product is CASSRSGMAGELFF.

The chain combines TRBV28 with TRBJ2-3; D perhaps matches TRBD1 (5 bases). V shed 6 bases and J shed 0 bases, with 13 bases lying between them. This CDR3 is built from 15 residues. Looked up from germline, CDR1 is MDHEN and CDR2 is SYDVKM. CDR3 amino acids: CASSSDTPSTDTQYF. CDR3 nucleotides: TGTGCCAGCAGCTCGGACACTCCTAGCACAGATACGCAGTATTTT. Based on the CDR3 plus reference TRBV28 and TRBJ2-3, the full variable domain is DVKVTQSSRYLVKRTGEKVFLECVQDMDHENMFWYRQDPGLGLRLIYFSYDVKMKEKGDIPEGYSVSREKKERFSLILESASTNQTSMYLCASSSDTPSTDTQYFGPGTRLTVL.

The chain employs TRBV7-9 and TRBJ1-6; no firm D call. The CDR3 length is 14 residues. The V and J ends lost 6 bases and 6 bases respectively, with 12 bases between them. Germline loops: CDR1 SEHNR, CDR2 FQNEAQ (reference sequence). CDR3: CASRLEALNSPLHF. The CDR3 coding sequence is TGTGCCAGCAGACTAGAGGCCCTTAATTCACCCCTCCACTTT.